This TCR beta chain stems from a study of shared clonotypes between healthy human individuals. Sequenced by immunoSEQ multiplex PCR; TCRdb stores in-frame clones only, minus some. The data show about 2.2 million clones, just over 90% seen once. It was CD45RO-negative cells, positively selected for CCR7, that made up naive CD8 cells, with terminally differentiated effector memory CD45RA+ cells excluded. There are 14 residues in the CDR3. Looked up from germline, CDR1 is MNHEY and CDR2 is SMNVEV (reference sequence). The ends lost 6 bases at V and 4 bases at J; junction bases unmatched: 7. The TCR sequence derives from a man aged 18 to 30 in good health. Some clones in this sample may be carry-over from other donors' samples. The chain recombines TRBV27 with TRBJ2-3; 7 nucleotides match TRBD1. What was sequenced was naive CD8+ T cells from PBMCs. The CDR3 spells CASSIYRGPDTQYF. The DNA of the CDR3 is TGTGCCAGCAGCATTTACAGGGGCCCAGATACGCAGTATTTT.